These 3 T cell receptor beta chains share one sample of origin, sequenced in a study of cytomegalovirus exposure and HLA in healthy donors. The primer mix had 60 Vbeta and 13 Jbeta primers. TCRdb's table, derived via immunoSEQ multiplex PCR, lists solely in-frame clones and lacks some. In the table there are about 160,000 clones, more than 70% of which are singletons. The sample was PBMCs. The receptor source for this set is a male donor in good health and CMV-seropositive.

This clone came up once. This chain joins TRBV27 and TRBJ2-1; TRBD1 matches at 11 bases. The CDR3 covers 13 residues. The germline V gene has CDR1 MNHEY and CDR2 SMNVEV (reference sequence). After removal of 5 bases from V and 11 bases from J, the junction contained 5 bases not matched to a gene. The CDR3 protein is CASSGTGGNQQFF. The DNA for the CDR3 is TGTGCCAGCAGTGGGACAGGGGGGAATCAGCAGTTCTTC.

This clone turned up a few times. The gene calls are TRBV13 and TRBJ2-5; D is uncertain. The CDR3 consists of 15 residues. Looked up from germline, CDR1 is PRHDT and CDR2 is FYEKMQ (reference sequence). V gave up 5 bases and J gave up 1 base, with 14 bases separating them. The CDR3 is CASSARLPGQETQYF. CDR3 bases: TGTGCCAGCAGCGCAAGACTGCCTGGCCAAGAGACCCAGTACTTC.

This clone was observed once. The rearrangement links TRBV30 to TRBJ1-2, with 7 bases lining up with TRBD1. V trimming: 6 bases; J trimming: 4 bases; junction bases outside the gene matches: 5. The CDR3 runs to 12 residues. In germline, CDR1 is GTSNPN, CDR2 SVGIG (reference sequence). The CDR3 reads CACNTGVYGYTF. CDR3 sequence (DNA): TGTGCCTGTAATACAGGGGTCTATGGCTACACCTTC.